Reported below is one T cell receptor (beta chain). This entry belongs to a study of cytotoxic CD8 clonotypes in ibrutinib-treated CLL. This CDR3 contains 13 residues. Germline V gene data show CDR1 as MDHEN and CDR2 as SYDVKM. V was pared by 1 base and J by 0 bases, with 4 bases between. This table comes from immunoSEQ multiplex PCR, and its TCRdb copy is limited to in-frame clones, with some not included. Here the sample spans approximately 320,000 clones, about 61% being singletons. The rearrangement links TRBV28 to TRBJ2-7, with no clear D. Here the sequenced sample was PBMCs, taken after 36 months of ibrutinib treatment. The sequence was obtained from a human donor with chronic lymphocytic leukemia. The DNA for the CDR3 is TGTGCCAGCAGTTTATTAAGCTCCTACGAGCAGTACTTC. Its protein is CASSLLSSYEQYF.